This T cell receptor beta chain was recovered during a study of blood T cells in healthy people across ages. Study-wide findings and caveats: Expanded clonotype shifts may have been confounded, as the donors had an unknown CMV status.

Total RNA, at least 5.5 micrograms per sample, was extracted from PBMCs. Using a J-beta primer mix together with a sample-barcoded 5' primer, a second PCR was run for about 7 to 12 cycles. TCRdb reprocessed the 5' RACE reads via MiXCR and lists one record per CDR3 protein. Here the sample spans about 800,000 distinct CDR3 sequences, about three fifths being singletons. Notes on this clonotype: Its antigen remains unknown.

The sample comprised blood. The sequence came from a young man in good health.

The CDR3 protein is CASTPTGRDNEQFF. DNA of the CDR3: TGTGCCAGCACTCCAACCGGCCGGGACAATGAGCAGTTCTTC. The genes are TRBV12-3 or TRBV12-4 and TRBJ2-1; no definite D call. V lost 7 bases and J 5 bases, leaving 15 bases between the germline ends. This CDR3 comprises 14 residues.